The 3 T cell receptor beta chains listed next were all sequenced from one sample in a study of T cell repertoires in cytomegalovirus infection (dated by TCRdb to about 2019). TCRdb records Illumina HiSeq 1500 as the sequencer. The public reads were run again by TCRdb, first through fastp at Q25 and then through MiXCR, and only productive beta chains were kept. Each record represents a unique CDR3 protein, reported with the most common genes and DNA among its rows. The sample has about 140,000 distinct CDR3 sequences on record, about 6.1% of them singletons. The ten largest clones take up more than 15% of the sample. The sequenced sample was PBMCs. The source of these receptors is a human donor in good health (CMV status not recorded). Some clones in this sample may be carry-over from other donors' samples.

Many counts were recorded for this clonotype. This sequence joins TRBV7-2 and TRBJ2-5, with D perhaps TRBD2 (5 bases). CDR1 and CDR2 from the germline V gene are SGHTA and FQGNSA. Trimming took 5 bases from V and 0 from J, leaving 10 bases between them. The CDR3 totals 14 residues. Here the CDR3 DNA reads TGTGCCAGCAGCCGGCGGGCAGACCAAGAGACCCAGTACTTC. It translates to CASSRRADQETQYF. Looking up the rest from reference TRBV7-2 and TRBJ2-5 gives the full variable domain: GAGVSQSPSNKVTEKGKDVELRCDPISGHTALYWYRQSLGQGLEFLIYFQGNSAPDKSGLPSDRFSAERTGGSVSTLTIQRTQQEDSAVYLCASSRRADQETQYFGPGTRLLVL.

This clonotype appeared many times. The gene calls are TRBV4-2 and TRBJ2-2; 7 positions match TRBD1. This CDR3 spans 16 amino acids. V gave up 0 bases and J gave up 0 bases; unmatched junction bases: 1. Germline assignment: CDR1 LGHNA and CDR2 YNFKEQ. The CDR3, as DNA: TGTGCCAGCAGCCAAGATGGGACAGCGAACACCGGGGAGCTGTTTTTT. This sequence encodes CASSQDGTANTGELFF.

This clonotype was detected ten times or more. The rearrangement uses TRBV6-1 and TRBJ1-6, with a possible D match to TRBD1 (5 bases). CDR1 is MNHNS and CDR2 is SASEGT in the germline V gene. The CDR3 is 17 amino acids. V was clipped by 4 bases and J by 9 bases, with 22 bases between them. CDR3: CASSAPPGVGVSSPLHF. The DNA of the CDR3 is TGTGCCAGCAGTGCCCCACCGGGGGTCGGGGTATCTTCACCCCTCCACTTT.